This TCR beta chain is drawn from a study of cytomegalovirus exposure and HLA in healthy donors. Whole-study findings and limits: Subsequent analysis of the 120 or so validation repertoires found a tendency for first-cohort TCR clusters to co-occur. Confirmation was obtained in vitro that a few CMV-associated chains are specific for CMV antigens. Rarity held for most TCR sequences, but there were some public TCRs that occurred in many donors. The classifier, whose performance was assessed in both the original and validation cohorts, reportedly diagnosed cytomegalovirus status with high specificity and sensitivity.

This table comes from immunoSEQ multiplex PCR, and its TCRdb copy is limited to in-frame clones, with some not included. This table has 330,000 or so clones, 80% to 90% appearing once. On this clone itself: The antigen is undetermined. The same CDR3 can be traced to other DNA sequences in this sample.

V lost 3 bases and J lost 0; bases outside the gene matches: 1. CDR3 length: 15 amino acids. Germline V lookup: CDR1 SNHLY, CDR2 FYNNEI. The sequence derives from a woman between 18 and 29 years old in good health and CMV-seronegative. Material: PBMCs. V and J are TRBV2 and TRBJ1-4, with 7 nucleotides matching TRBD1. CDR3 loop: CASSDRGATNEKLFF. The CDR3 DNA follows: TGTGCCAGCAGTGACAGGGGGGCAACTAATGAAAAACTGTTTTTT.